The text below deals with one TCR beta chain. Its target is not known. The sample belongs to a study of cytomegalovirus exposure and HLA in healthy donors. Notes on the study in general: A classifier reportedly called cytomegalovirus status with high sensitivity and specificity. Cytomegalovirus-associated TCR beta chains were listed, numbering some 180.

Repertoires were generated with immunoSEQ multiplex PCR, while TCRdb's copy carries only in-frame clones and drops some. The sample records around 49,000 clones, 94% being singletons. This CDR3 has 14 amino acids. Germline V lookup: CDR1 MDHEN, CDR2 SYDVKM. The ends were cut back, 5 bases at V and 6 bases at J, with 16 bases in the middle. The donors were part of the validation cohort of fewer than 150 subjects. That cohort was separate from the first cohort, which comprised 550 to 750 subjects. This sequence was found in a woman aged 18-29 years in good health and CMV-seropositive. Sequencing input: PBMCs. The V and J genes are TRBV28 and TRBJ1-1; D is possibly TRBD1 (5 bases). CDR3 residues: CASSRGGRTAEAFF. The CDR3 DNA is TGTGCCAGCAGTAGGGGCGGACGGACCGCTGAAGCTTTCTTT. Supplemented by reference TRBV28 and TRBJ1-1, the full variable domain reads DVKVTQSSRYLVKRTGEKVFLECVQDMDHENMFWYRQDPGLGLRLIYFSYDVKMKEKGDIPEGYSVSREKKERFSLILESASTNQTSMYLCASSRGGRTAEAFFGQGTRLTVV.